This T cell receptor beta chain was identified during a study of T-cell memory formation after mild COVID-19. As for the study in general: Clustering of TCRs was largely donor specific.

Notes on the study in general: The second-wave clones peaking on day 37 were not confirmed as SARS-CoV-2-specific. Those CD4+ clones that contracted were mainly in CM and EM (CD8+ ones in EMRA).

This clonotype appeared a few times. What it binds is not known. The germline V gene has CDR1 SGDLS and CDR2 YYNGEE. The CDR3 spans 14 residues. V dropped 1 base and J dropped 5 bases, with 12 bases sitting between them. TCR alpha and TCR beta cDNA libraries carrying sample barcodes and UMIs were produced by 5'RACE using constant-segment primers. From the 5' RACE reads, TCRdb called clonotypes with MiXCR, one entry per CDR3 protein. Of some 450,000 distinct CDR3 sequences in the sample, around 20% were seen once. This sequence originates from an adult woman who had mild COVID-19 (a few samples of this study predate the infection). Cell type and time point are not known. The sequenced material came from PBMCs or a T cell subset sorted from them (not recorded which). V is TRBV9 and J is TRBJ2-5, with unresolved D. This CDR3 is CASSVQAVGETQYF. As DNA, the CDR3 is TGTGCCAGCAGCGTACAGGCCGTCGGGGAGACCCAGTACTTC.